The following is a T cell receptor (beta chain) sequence with its context. Sample-barcoded 5' priming and a J-beta primer mix drove a second PCR of roughly 6 to 12 cycles. TCRdb re-analysed the 5' RACE reads in MiXCR, keeping a single row per CDR3 protein. The sample includes more than 1.4 million distinct CDR3 sequences, about 40% of them seen just once. This sample is part of a study of blood T cells in healthy people across ages. V was clipped by 4 bases and J by 6 bases; unmatched bases: 17. CDR3 length: 18 amino acids. CDR1 and CDR2 (germline): MDHEN, SYDVKM. The material sequenced was blood. V is TRBV28 and J is TRBJ2-1; 8 bases map to TRBD2. The TCR was taken from a woman aged 18-29 years in good health. CDR3 loop: CASSSISGAESYSNEQFF. The CDR3 DNA sequence: TGTGCCAGCAGTTCGATTAGCGGGGCCGAGTCCTATTCCAATGAGCAGTTCTTC.